This TCR beta chain was sequenced during a study of cytomegalovirus exposure and HLA in healthy donors. The wider study: Findings of an earlier analysis included some 110 million unique TCR beta sequences from about 180 million T cells. Study observations and caveats: V- and J-gene trimming of TCR beta was linked (in a later analysis) to a missense DCLRE1C variant. The Asian-associated ancestry cluster reportedly had fewer N-insertions than the approximately 670-donor mean in a later analysis.

The table lists this clone with a count of one. The antigen is undetermined. The PCR employed 60 Vbeta primers together with 13 Jbeta primers. The data were produced by immunoSEQ multiplex PCR, yet TCRdb's version contains in-frame clones alone and is incomplete. Seen here are over 150,000 clones, roughly 82% observed once, and the top ten hold around 11%. The CDR3 runs to 14 residues. Germline lookup yields CDR1 SGHRS and CDR2 YFSETQ. Trimming pared 6 bases from V and 0 bases from J, leaving 9 bases between. The chain employs TRBV5-1 and TRBJ1-4; the D is unclear. The source of this sequence is a man between 45 and 60 years old in good health and CMV-seropositive. What was sequenced was PBMCs. The CDR3 DNA is TGCGCCAGCAAGGCGGAGGCAACTAATGAAAAACTGTTTTTT. Its translation is CASKAEATNEKLFF. The whole variable domain, filled in from reference TRBV5-1 and TRBJ1-4, reads KAGVTQTPRYLIKTRGQQVTLSCSPISGHRSVSWYQQTPGQGLQFLFEYFSETQRNKGNFPGRFSGRQFSNSRSEMNVSTLELGDSALYLCASKAEATNEKLFFGSGTQLSVL.